The 27 T cell receptor beta chains below come from one sample, sequenced in a study of OX40 agonist ivuxolimab in advanced cancers. Here immunoSEQ multiplex PCR was the method, and the copy in TCRdb shows in-frame clones only, minus some. The sample gives more than 40,000 clones, roughly 90% of which show up once; roughly 4.9% is in the top ten. This specimen consisted of CD4+ or CD8+ T cells sorted from blood, obtained in a trial of the OX40 agonist ivuxolimab. Source of these receptors: an adult with an advanced solid tumor such as melanoma, head and neck, liver or kidney cancer.

V is TRBV4-1 and J is TRBJ2-3, with TRBD2 identical over 8 bases. Germline CDR1 is MGHRA and CDR2 is YSYEKL. With V trimmed by 6 bases and J by 0 bases, 14 bases remained unmatched. This CDR3 comprises 18 residues. This CDR3 reads CASRFSVSGDSSTDTQYF. The CDR3 DNA is TGCGCCAGCAGATTTTCGGTTAGCGGGGACTCTAGCACAGATACGCAGTATTTT.

The J gene is TRBJ1-2, the V gene TRBV4-1; TRBD1 is a possible D gene (5 bases). The germline gives CDR1 MGHRA, CDR2 YSYEKL. Trimming stripped 0 bases from V and 8 bases from J, with 16 bases between. This CDR3 spans 15 amino acids. CDR3: CASSQDGLGVRGYTF. The CDR3 nucleotides read TGCGCCAGCAGCCAAGACGGGCTAGGGGTTCGCGGCTACACCTTC.

The chain joins TRBV13 to TRBJ1-2; TRBD1 is a possible D gene (5 bases). V shed 0 bases and J shed 8 bases, with 16 bases lying between them. Germline V gives CDR1 PRHDT, CDR2 FYEKMQ (reference sequence). This CDR3 is 15 amino acids long. CDR3 loop: CASSLGQGGSGGYTF. CDR3 in DNA: TGTGCCAGCAGCTTAGGCCAGGGAGGGTCCGGAGGCTACACCTTC.

This chain joins TRBV4-2 and TRBJ1-2, with 11 positions matching TRBD1. In germline, CDR1 is LGHNA, CDR2 YNFKEQ. The CDR3 loop spans 16 amino acids. The junction had 11 bases not matched to a gene; V was cut back by 3 bases and J by 8 bases. For the CDR3, the DNA is TGTGCCAGCAGCCAGACCACCGGGACAGGGGGTAGCGGCTACACCTTC. It codes for CASSQTTGTGGSGYTF.

The chain joins TRBV4-1 to TRBJ2-3; 10 bases are a match to TRBD2. Germline trimming cut 7 bases from V and 6 bases from J; bases unmatched to any gene: 10. The CDR3 consists of 15 residues. The germline gives CDR1 MGHRA, CDR2 YSYEKL. CDR3 loop: CASTPAGGDWDTQYF. CDR3 DNA sequence: TGCGCCAGCACGCCAGCGGGGGGGGATTGGGATACGCAGTATTTT.

CDR3 loop: CASRTQMVDTQYF. The CDR3, as DNA: TGTGCCAGCAGGACCCAAATGGTCGATACGCAGTATTTT. V is TRBV27 and J is TRBJ2-3; D is undetermined. The CDR3 covers 13 residues. Germline V gene lookup returns CDR1 MNHEY and CDR2 SMNVEV (reference sequence). The V end was cut by 6 bases, the J end by 6 bases, with 13 bases between.

CDR3 DNA sequence: TGTGCCAGCAGTCCCCAGGGTTCGAGGGGCAATCAGCCCCAGCATTTT. This sequence encodes CASSPQGSRGNQPQHF. V is TRBV27 and J is TRBJ1-5; weak D call: TRBD1 (5 bases). CDR3 length equals 16 residues. The V end was cut by 5 bases, the J end by 2 bases, with 16 bases between. The germline V gene encodes CDR1 MNHEY and CDR2 SMNVEV (reference sequence).

The chain recombines TRBV27 with TRBJ2-7, with TRBD1 matching over 11 bases. The germline gives CDR1 MNHEY, CDR2 SMNVEV (reference sequence). The junction had 11 bases not matched to a gene; V was cut back by 4 bases and J by 6 bases. The CDR3 extends over 16 amino acids. Written as DNA, the CDR3 is TGTGCCAGCAGTTACCTCCGGACAGGGGGCGCGGGCGAGCAGTACTTC. Its protein is CASSYLRTGGAGEQYF.

The V call is TRBV27, the J call TRBJ2-7; TRBD1 is a possible D gene (5 bases). CDR1 MNHEY and CDR2 SMNVEV come from the germline V gene (reference sequence). The CDR3 is made up of 13 amino acids. V lost 2 bases and J lost 5, with 10 bases in between. CDR3 in amino acids: CASSLQGDHEQYF. In DNA form, the CDR3 reads TGTGCCAGCAGTTTACAGGGTGACCACGAGCAGTACTTC.

Here the CDR3 reads CASSRGQTVTGELFF. The CDR3 region has the DNA TGCGCCAGCAGCCGGGGACAGACGGTCACCGGGGAGCTGTTTTTT. The rearrangement links TRBV4-1 to TRBJ2-2; TRBD1 matches at 7 bases. Germline trimming cut 4 bases from V and 4 bases from J; bases unmatched to any gene: 6. The CDR3 has 15 residues. Germline CDR1 MGHRA, CDR2 YSYEKL.

The V gene is TRBV5-4, the J gene TRBJ1-2, with TRBD1 identical over 8 bases. This CDR3 comprises 13 residues. From germline, CDR1 is SGHNT and CDR2 YYREEE (reference sequence). The V and J ends lost 3 bases and 8 bases, in that order; junction bases with no gene match: 6. The CDR3 here is CASSSQGAIGYTF. The CDR3 DNA sequence: TGTGCCAGCAGCTCCCAGGGGGCGATAGGCTACACCTTC. The entire variable domain, with the rest obtained from reference TRBV5-4 and TRBJ1-2, is as follows: ETGVTQSPTHLIKTRGQQVTLRCSSQSGHNTVSWYQQALGQGPQFIFQYYREEENGRGNFPPRFSGLQFPNYSSELNVNALELDDSALYLCASSSQGAIGYTFGSGTRLTVV.

This sequence joins TRBV7-9 and TRBJ1-2, with D possibly matching TRBD1 (5 bases). The germline gives CDR1 SEHNR, CDR2 FQNEAQ (reference sequence). CDR3 length: 17 amino acids. V shed 5 bases and J shed 2 bases, with 21 bases lying between them. CDR3 residues: CASSGVGVRTLNYGYTF. The DNA for the CDR3 is TGTGCCAGCAGCGGAGTGGGGGTCCGCACCCTCAACTATGGCTACACCTTC.

J is TRBJ2-7 and V is TRBV29-1, with unresolved D. Germline assignment: CDR1 SQVTM and CDR2 ANQGSEA. The germline V and J ends were trimmed by 0 bases and 2 bases, with 8 bases remaining between them. This CDR3 spans 13 amino acids. The CDR3: CSVEDGQTYEQYF. The CDR3 nucleotides are TGCAGCGTTGAAGATGGGCAGACCTACGAGCAGTACTTC.

V is TRBV27 and J is TRBJ2-3; 10 bases fit TRBD2. The J segment lost 5 bases and the V segment lost 4 bases, leaving 12 bases of the junction unmatched. The CDR3 sequence is 17 residues long. CDR1 is MNHEY and CDR2 is SMNVEV in the germline V gene (reference sequence). The CDR3 here is CASSSLGLAAVRDTQYF. CDR3 nucleotides: TGTGCCAGCAGTTCGCTAGGACTAGCGGCCGTGAGAGATACGCAGTATTTT.

The gene calls are TRBV7-2 and TRBJ2-5, with 9 bases lining up with TRBD2. Unmatched junction bases numbered 6, after V lost 1 base and J lost 3 bases. Germline V gene sequence: CDR1 SGHTA, CDR2 FQGNSA. The CDR3 sequence is 16 residues long. The CDR3 sequence is CASSLDPLAGEETQYF. As DNA, the CDR3 is TGTGCCAGCAGCTTAGACCCATTAGCGGGGGAAGAGACCCAGTACTTC.

J is TRBJ1-1 and V is TRBV7-3; 7 nucleotides align to TRBD1. The ends lost 3 bases at V and 1 base at J; junction bases unmatched: 2. CDR3 length: 14 residues. The germline V gene has CDR1 SGHTA and CDR2 FQGTGA. This CDR3 reads CASSFGTANTEAFF. CDR3 bases: TGTGCCAGCAGCTTCGGGACAGCGAACACTGAAGCTTTCTTT.

The chain joins TRBV5-1 to TRBJ1-4; tentatively, D is TRBD1 (5 bases). The CDR3 sequence is 17 residues long. Trimming removed 2 bases from V and 4 bases from J, with 18 bases in between. In germline, CDR1 is SGHRS, CDR2 YFSETQ. The CDR3 DNA is TGCGCCAGCAGCTTAGACAGAAAGGGTATGGATAATGAAAAACTGTTTTTT. It encodes CASSLDRKGMDNEKLFF. Together with reference TRBV5-1 and TRBJ1-4, the CDR3 gives the full variable domain: KAGVTQTPRYLIKTRGQQVTLSCSPISGHRSVSWYQQTPGQGLQFLFEYFSETQRNKGNFPGRFSGRQFSNSRSEMNVSTLELGDSALYLCASSLDRKGMDNEKLFFGSGTQLSVL.

This clone showed up just once. This chain uses TRBV27 with TRBJ1-2, with D maybe TRBD1 (6 bases). Germline CDR1 is MNHEY and CDR2 is SMNVEV (reference sequence). CDR3 length: 15 residues. Trimming shortened V by 3 bases and J by 4 bases, and 15 bases separated the two germline ends. The CDR3 spells CASSFLGGGGYGYTF. As DNA, the CDR3 is TGTGCCAGCAGTTTCCTTGGGGGAGGGGGCTATGGCTACACCTTC.

The rearrangement uses TRBV5-4 and TRBJ2-1; the D call may be TRBD1 or TRBD2 (6 bases each). Germline CDR1 SGHNT, CDR2 YYREEE (reference sequence). This CDR3 spans 16 amino acids. The V and J ends lost 4 bases and 2 bases respectively, with 16 bases between them. The CDR3 is CASSHLRGGTYNEQFF. Here the CDR3 DNA reads TGTGCCAGCAGCCACCTTCGAGGGGGGACCTACAATGAGCAGTTCTTC.

The chain has TRBV2 and TRBJ2-1; possible D gene TRBD2, 7 bases. V was cut by 4 bases and J by 6 bases, with 13 bases left in between. CDR3 length: 14 amino acids. CDR1 is SNHLY and CDR2 is FYNNEI in the germline V gene. The CDR3 reads CASSVSGGLNEQFF. CDR3 nucleotide sequence: TGTGCCAGCAGTGTATCGGGGGGCCTCAATGAGCAGTTCTTC.

The chain uses TRBV16 and TRBJ1-5; D call uncertain. Trimming removed 7 bases at V and 6 bases at J, with 13 bases between. This CDR3 has 13 residues. The germline gives CDR1 KGHSY, CDR2 FQNENV. The CDR3 reads CASKVGISQPQHF. The CDR3 bases are TGTGCCAGCAAAGTTGGTATCAGTCAGCCCCAGCATTTT.

This rearrangement joins TRBV6-6 to TRBJ1-2; a weak D match, TRBD1 (5 bases). This CDR3 has 13 amino acids. Trimming took off 2 bases at V and 2 bases at J, with 6 bases between the two ends. CDR1 MNHNY and CDR2 SVGAGI come from the germline V gene (reference sequence). CDR3 loop: CASSYNRNYGYTF. CDR3 bases: TGTGCCAGCAGTTACAACAGGAACTATGGCTACACCTTC.

The count of this clone is one. The V and J genes are TRBV12-1 and TRBJ2-7; the table's D call, TRBD1, has no DNA check behind it. TRBV12-1 is tagged as a pseudogene. The length of the CDR3 is 16 residues. CDR3 nucleotides: TGTGCCAGCAGCCCGGATAGACAGGGGCCACCCTACGAGCAGTACGTC. This sequence encodes CASSPDRQGPPYEQYV.

This clone was picked up a small number of times. The gene calls are TRBV19 and TRBJ2-1; D not certain. Trimming took 5 bases from V and 4 from J, leaving 12 bases between them. The CDR3 runs to 14 residues. Germline V gene data show CDR1 as LNHDA and CDR2 as SQIVND (reference sequence). CDR3 DNA sequence: TGTGCCAGTAGTGCCATTTCCCGGTACAATGAGCAGTTCTTC. It yields the protein CASSAISRYNEQFF.

The V call is TRBV7-9, the J call TRBJ2-3, with TRBD2 identical over 9 bases. CDR3 size: 15 residues. With 1 base clipped from V and 12 bases from J, the junction kept 11 bases outside the gene matches. Germline V gene sequence: CDR1 SEHNR, CDR2 FQNEAQ (reference sequence). Written as DNA, the CDR3 is TGTGCCAGCAGCTTAGTAAGCGGGGGGCCCCAGAGTCAGTATTTT. Its protein product is CASSLVSGGPQSQYF.

The genes are TRBV27 and TRBJ1-5; TRBD1 is a possible D gene (6 bases). Trimming pared 6 bases from V and 1 base from J, leaving 13 bases between. The CDR3 sequence is 15 residues long. Germline assignment: CDR1 MNHEY and CDR2 SMNVEV (reference sequence). The chain's CDR3 is CASSRGQGSNQPQHF. The CDR3 nucleotides read TGTGCCAGCAGCCGAGGGCAGGGGAGCAATCAGCCCCAGCATTTT.

V gene TRBV27 combines with J gene TRBJ2-7; D is ambiguous. Trimming removed 5 bases at V and 3 bases at J, with 11 bases between. The CDR3 is made up of 13 amino acids. Germline lookup yields CDR1 MNHEY and CDR2 SMNVEV (reference sequence). The CDR3 bases are TGTGCCAGCAGTCCAGACTCGAGCTACGAGCAGTACTTC. It codes for CASSPDSSYEQYF.